This T cell receptor beta chain was observed in a study of vaccination and CD4 T cells after COVID-19. Background on the study: The convalescents comprised six males and four females, two of them Hispanic.

The sample's treatment: roughly 10-day PBMC culture with coronavirus spike peptide pools or control peptides (ViraFEST assay). TCRs were sequenced by ViraFEST after antigen-specific T cells had been expanded with peptide pools. Positivity by PCR occurred from March to December 2020, a period that predated US Alpha, Beta and Delta variants. Trimming removed 4 bases from V and 3 bases from J, with 16 bases in between. Germline V gives CDR1 SGHRS, CDR2 YFSETQ. This CDR3 comprises 15 residues. In the case of this clonotype: The antigen is unknown.

Study results and caveats: Of the reactive clones in convalescent patients, a median approximately 86% showed up only post-vaccination.

The Oncomine TCR Beta short-read assay was what sequenced the DNA obtained from cultured CD4+ T cells. A single record per CDR3 protein comes from TCRdb applying MiXCR to the PCR reads. The sample has approximately 21,000 distinct CDR3 sequences, 45% to 60% seen once. This chain joins TRBV5-1 and TRBJ1-1; D possibly corresponds to TRBD1 (6 bases). This TCR derives from a human donor who had recovered from COVID-19. Sequencing was done on a sample of CD4+ T cells from blood, cultured in vitro. For the CDR3, the DNA is TGCGCCAGCAGCGTGGGGGCAAGACAGGACACTGAAGCTTTCTTT. Its translation is CASSVGARQDTEAFF. Looking up the rest from reference TRBV5-1 and TRBJ1-1 gives the full variable domain: KAGVTQTPRYLIKTRGQQVTLSCSPISGHRSVSWYQQTPGQGLQFLFEYFSETQRNKGNFPGRFSGRQFSNSRSEMNVSTLELGDSALYLCASSVGARQDTEAFFGQGTRLTVV.